A single TCR beta chain is shown here with its context. The sample comes from a study of T cell responses to AZD1222 COVID-19 vaccine. V shed 5 bases and J shed 0 bases, with 19 bases lying between them. CDR1 and CDR2 from the germline V gene are SEHNR and FQNEAQ (reference sequence). The CDR3 is 18 residues long. This table comes from immunoSEQ multiplex PCR, and its TCRdb copy is limited to in-frame clones, with some not included. The data show about 120,000 clones, with around 81% seen just once and about 4.5% held by the top ten. Sequences were derived from peripheral blood, sampled on day 0 of AZD1222 vaccination. V gene TRBV7-9 combines with J gene TRBJ1-4, with D maybe TRBD1 (6 bases). The sequence was collected from an adult in good health. CDR3 sequence (DNA): TGTGCCAGCAGCCCTGGAAGTTGGACAGTTTCAACTAATGAAAAACTGTTTTTT. This encodes CASSPGSWTVSTNEKLFF.